This TCR beta chain is from a study of T cell changes during pregnancy in multiple sclerosis. Method: immunoSEQ multiplex PCR; TCRdb's copy keeps in-frame clones and lacks some. Among some 90,000 clones, 92% were seen once, and the ten largest hold 1.5%. CDR1 is LNHDA and CDR2 is SQIVND in the germline V gene (reference sequence). V was trimmed by 5 bases and J by 2 bases, leaving 12 bases between them. This CDR3 region has 15 residues. The sequence was collected from a female donor with multiple sclerosis, enrolled in a pregnancy study. Here the sequenced sample was peripheral blood, taken in the first trimester of pregnancy. This chain links TRBV19 with TRBJ2-2, with D possibly being TRBD2 (5 bases). The CDR3 region has the DNA TGTGCCAGTAGTTGGTCTAGCACTAACACCGGGGAGCTGTTTTTT. Its translation is CASSWSSTNTGELFF.